These 23 T cell receptor beta chains came from one sample sequenced in a study of blood T cell repertoires in COVID-19. Libraries were prepared by immunoSEQ multiplex PCR; TCRdb keeps only in-frame clonotypes and omits some of them. The data hold more than 250,000 clones, with around 83% observed a single time. Sequencing was performed on PBMCs or T cells enriched from blood (not recorded which). The source of these receptors is a man in his forties or fifties who had been exposed to COVID-19.

The CDR3 region is CASSQDRGGHQPQHF. CDR3 nucleotides: TGTGCCAGCAGCCAGGACAGGGGTGGTCACCAGCCCCAGCATTTT. This chain joins TRBV7-8 and TRBJ1-5; 9 bases align to TRBD1. Germline lookup yields CDR1 SGHVS and CDR2 FQNEAQ. CDR3 length: 15 amino acids. Trimming removed 5 bases from V and 7 bases from J; junction bases left unmatched: 9.

The sample holds one count of this clone. The chain uses TRBV2 and TRBJ1-1; weak D call: TRBD1 (5 bases). The CDR3 has 14 residues. The ends were cut back, 7 bases at V and 2 bases at J, with 14 bases in the middle. From germline, CDR1 is SNHLY and CDR2 FYNNEI. CDR3 in DNA: TGTGCCAGCAACAACCTGGGGCTAAACACTGAAGCTTTCTTT. Translating gives CASNNLGLNTEAFF.

The chain combines TRBV5-1 with TRBJ2-7, with unresolved D. V was cut by 4 bases and J by 3 bases, with 14 bases left in between. This CDR3 is 14 amino acids long. Per the germline V gene, CDR1 is SGHRS and CDR2 is YFSETQ. The CDR3 DNA reads as TGCGCCAGCAGCCCCGCGCTCCAACGCTACGAGCAGTACTTC. Translation gives CASSPALQRYEQYF.

Of note for this clone: One junction end disagrees with the germline gene, perhaps due to a read error. Here the CDR3 reads CASTPRTGDGYTF. CDR3 coding DNA: TGTGCTAGCACCCCGAGGACAGGGGATGGCTACACCTTC. The chain employs TRBV7-7 and TRBJ1-2, with 9 bases aligning to TRBD1. Germline CDR1 is SSHAT and CDR2 is FNYEAQ (reference sequence). The CDR3 totals 13 residues. The full variable domain, with the rest looked up from reference TRBV7-7 and TRBJ1-2, is GAGVSQSPRYKVTKRGQDVTLRCDPISSHATLYWYQQALGQGPEFLTYFNYEAQPDKSGLPSDRFSAERPEGSISTLTIQRTEQRDSAMYRCASTPRTGDGYTFGSGTRLTVV.

The chain uses TRBV20-1 and TRBJ1-4; D not certain. The CDR3 is 10 residues long. Trimming took off 5 bases at V and 5 bases at J, with 3 bases between the two ends. Germline V gives CDR1 DFQATT, CDR2 SNEGSKA (reference sequence). The CDR3 loop is CSASNEKLFF. The CDR3, as DNA: TGCAGTGCTTCGAATGAAAAACTGTTTTTT.

This rearrangement joins TRBV4-1 to TRBJ2-3; the D gene is possibly TRBD2 (5 bases). V shed 1 base and J shed 4 bases, with 18 bases lying between them. Germline values: CDR1 MGHRA, CDR2 YSYEKL. The CDR3 is made up of 17 amino acids. The CDR3 reads CASSQVVVLPGSDTQYF. The CDR3 region has the DNA TGCGCCAGCAGCCAAGTTGTAGTCCTTCCGGGATCAGATACGCAGTATTTT.

This clone appeared a few times. The rearrangement joins TRBV9 to TRBJ2-2; D ambiguous. The V gene lost 5 bases and the J gene lost 4 bases, with 9 bases spanning the gap. Germline-derived CDR1 and CDR2 are SGDLS and YYNGEE. This CDR3 region has 13 residues. The CDR3 bases are TGTGCCAGCAGTCACATCTTCACCGGGGAGCTGTTTTTT. Residues: CASSHIFTGELFF.

CDR3 region: CASGLTRGTGVYEQYF. Written as DNA, the CDR3 is TGTGCTAGTGGTTTGACCCGGGGGACAGGTGTTTACGAGCAGTACTTC. The rearrangement links TRBV12-5 to TRBJ2-7; 8 positions agree with TRBD1. Per the germline V gene, CDR1 is LGHNT and CDR2 is FRNRAP. The CDR3 sequence is 16 residues long. The V gene end was trimmed by 2 bases and the J gene end by 4 bases; junction bases not matched to a gene: 10.

With regard to this clone: The junction and the germline gene differ at one end; a read error may be behind it. The chain links TRBV15 to TRBJ2-3; possibly TRBD2 for D (7 bases). CDR1 and CDR2 (germline): LNHNV, YYDKDF (reference sequence). The length of the CDR3 is 16 residues. The CDR3 DNA reads as TGTACCACCAGCAGCGCGGGGGCCCCTAGCACAGATACGCAGTATTTT. Amino acids: CTTSSAGAPSTDTQYF.

The rearrangement joins TRBV18 to TRBJ2-3; 7 bases agree with TRBD2. Per germline, CDR1 KGHSH and CDR2 LQKENI. This CDR3 contains 17 residues. V was clipped by 0 bases and J by 0 bases; unmatched bases: 6. The CDR3 region is CASSPPYLAASTDTQYF. CDR3 in DNA: TGTGCCAGCTCACCACCCTATCTAGCGGCTAGCACAGATACGCAGTATTTT.

The gene calls are TRBV18 and TRBJ2-5; D is possibly TRBD2 (5 bases). Germline loops: CDR1 KGHSH, CDR2 LQKENI. The V end was cut by 2 bases, the J end by 1 base, with 20 bases between. This CDR3 is built from 18 residues. CDR3 nucleotides: TGTGCCAGCTCACCATCGGGGATGCGGGTGAAGATCCAAGAGACCCAGTACTTC. Protein: CASSPSGMRVKIQETQYF. The whole variable domain, remainder taken from reference TRBV18 and TRBJ2-5, is NAGVMQNPRHLVRRRGQEARLRCSPMKGHSHVYWYRQLPEEGLKFMVYLQKENIIDESGMPKERFSAEFPKEGPSILRIQQVVRGDSAAYFCASSPSGMRVKIQETQYFGPGTRLLVL.

The chain uses TRBV19 and TRBJ1-1; TRBD1 agrees at 10 bases. Germline V lookup: CDR1 LNHDA, CDR2 SQIVND (reference sequence). V shed 6 bases and J 7 bases; nucleotides not matched to a gene: 5. CDR3 length equals 13 residues. This chain's CDR3 is CASRDRGLNEAFF. For the CDR3, the DNA is TGTGCCAGTAGGGACAGGGGGTTGAATGAAGCTTTCTTT.

V is TRBV6-1 and J is TRBJ2-4; 8 bases agree with TRBD2. Trimming took 3 bases from V and 15 from J; bases not matched to a gene: 10. Germline loops: CDR1 MNHNS, CDR2 SASEGT. This CDR3 is 13 amino acids long. The CDR3: CASSDTQGLASYF. CDR3 nucleotides: TGTGCCAGCAGTGACACCCAAGGACTAGCTTCGTACTTC.

V and J are TRBV11-2 and TRBJ2-5; no reliable D call. Germline V gene data show CDR1 as SGHAT and CDR2 as FQNNGV. V was pared by 5 bases and J by 2 bases, with 12 bases between. CDR3 size: 14 residues. CDR3 nucleotides: TGTGCCAGCAGCCCTGTGAGCCCTCAAGAGACCCAGTACTTC. Protein: CASSPVSPQETQYF.

CDR3 sequence: CASSKALTSGRAVDGELFF. The CDR3 DNA follows: TGTGCCAGCAGCAAAGCCCTGACTAGCGGGAGGGCCGTTGACGGGGAGCTGTTTTTT. The chain has TRBV21-1 and TRBJ2-2; the table calls TRBD2, which could not be checked here. TRBV21-1 is deemed a pseudogene. The length of the CDR3 is 19 residues.

This clone was picked up one time. This chain joins TRBV19 and TRBJ2-1; D ambiguous. V was pared by 7 bases and J by 8 bases, with 18 bases between. The CDR3 loop spans 14 amino acids. Germline values: CDR1 LNHDA, CDR2 SQIVND (reference sequence). The CDR3 sequence: CASTNVSPQDEQFF. CDR3 nucleotide sequence: TGTGCCAGTACCAATGTATCACCCCAGGATGAGCAGTTCTTC.

The chain links TRBV5-4 to TRBJ2-5, with D perhaps matching TRBD1 (6 bases). The CDR3 runs 13 residues. Per the germline V gene, CDR1 is SGHNT and CDR2 is YYREEE (reference sequence). V was shortened by 3 bases and J by 2 bases, with 8 bases between the two germline ends. The DNA for the CDR3 is TGTGCCAGCAGCTCCGGACAGCAAGAGACCCAGTACTTC. Its translation: CASSSGQQETQYF.

This rearrangement joins TRBV5-1 to TRBJ1-4, with TRBD1 identical over 8 bases. CDR3 length: 15 amino acids. The germline gives CDR1 SGHRS, CDR2 YFSETQ. Germline trimming cut 4 bases from V and 5 bases from J; bases unmatched to any gene: 7. CDR3 residues: CASSGQGLGNEKLFF. CDR3 sequence (DNA): TGCGCCAGCAGCGGACAGGGCTTGGGGAATGAAAAACTGTTTTTT.

The V gene is TRBV6-5, the J gene TRBJ2-7; 10 bases fit TRBD1. The germline gives CDR1 MNHEY, CDR2 SVGAGI. The length of the CDR3 is 12 residues. The V segment lost 6 bases and the J segment 10 bases; nucleotides outside the gene matches: 6. CDR3 coding DNA: TGTGCCAGCAGGGCCGGGACAGGGGATCAGTACTTC. It is translated as CASRAGTGDQYF.

V gene TRBV30 combines with J gene TRBJ1-2; 7 bases are shared with TRBD1. The CDR3 covers 13 residues. Unmatched junction bases numbered 9, after V lost 3 bases and J lost 8 bases. The V gene's germline CDR1 is GTSNPN and CDR2 SVGIG (reference sequence). The CDR3 nucleotides are TGTGCCTGGAGAATAGGGGGCGCGAGGGGCTACACCTTC. It translates to CAWRIGGARGYTF.

V usage is TRBV28 and J usage is TRBJ2-3; D possibly corresponds to TRBD2 (5 bases). This CDR3 is built from 15 residues. Germline CDR1 MDHEN, CDR2 SYDVKM. V was clipped by 3 bases and J by 7 bases, with 17 bases between them. CDR3 nucleotides: TGTGCCAGCAGTTTTTCACGACGGGATCGATATACGCAGTATTTT. Translated, it gives CASSFSRRDRYTQYF.

The rearrangement links TRBV20-1 to TRBJ1-2; the D is unclear. The CDR3 spans 14 residues. V was shortened by 3 bases and J by 0 bases, with 11 bases between the two germline ends. The germline V gene encodes CDR1 DFQATT and CDR2 SNEGSKA (reference sequence). This chain's CDR3 is CSASRSGANYGYTF. The CDR3 DNA follows: TGCAGTGCTAGTAGGTCAGGCGCTAACTATGGCTACACCTTC.

The CDR3: CASSLFGQGVNEQYF. The CDR3 DNA follows: TGTGCCAGCAGCTTGTTTGGGCAGGGGGTAAACGAGCAGTACTTC. This sequence joins TRBV5-6 and TRBJ2-7; 7 positions match TRBD1. V was pared by 1 base and J by 5 bases, with 9 bases of the junction left unmatched. CDR3 length: 15 amino acids. The V gene's germline CDR1 is SGHDT and CDR2 YYEEEE. Looking up the rest from reference TRBV5-6 and TRBJ2-7 gives the full variable domain: DAGVTQSPTHLIKTRGQQVTLRCSPKSGHDTVSWYQQALGQGPQFIFQYYEEEERQRGNFPDRFSGHQFPNYSSELNVNALLLGDSALYLCASSLFGQGVNEQYFGPGTRLTVT.